This is a list of T cell receptor beta chains from one sample in a study of blood T cell repertoires in COVID-19. Method: immunoSEQ multiplex PCR; TCRdb's copy keeps in-frame clones and lacks some. Of about 300,000 clones listed, about 90% are singletons. Sequencing used peripheral blood. The receptors originated from a man between 18 and 35 years old who had recovered from COVID-19. Each CDR3 is given with its conserved first and last residue. The D gene is left open where the match is weak. Where a row states a size, it is once, few, many or the class of an expanded clone; other rows omit it.

J | V | D | size | CDR3 | DNA
TRBJ1-3 | TRBV7-2 | . | once | CASSLFLAGNTIYF | TGTGCCAGCAGCTTGTTTCTAGCCGGAAACACCATATATTTT
TRBJ1-1 | TRBV6-1 | TRBD1 | few | CASSDHSGTGRTEAFF | TGTGCCAGCAGTGACCACTCCGGGACAGGGAGGACTGAAGCTTTCTTT
TRBJ1-2 | TRBV5-6 | TRBD1 | . | CASSLAQGASGYTF | TGTGCCAGCAGCTTGGCCCAGGGGGCATCGGGCTACACCTTC
TRBJ1-4 | TRBV6-5 | . | . | CASRSPVGGGEKLFF | TGTGCCAGCAGATCCCCGGTGGGAGGGGGGGAAAAACTGTTTTTT
TRBJ2-2 | TRBV18 | TRBD1 | . | CASSLSDRGLAGELFF | TGTGCCAGCTCACTTTCGGACAGGGGCTTAGCCGGGGAGCTGTTTTTT
TRBJ1-1 | TRBV11-2 | . | . | CASSFGQPNTEAFF | TGTGCCAGCAGCTTTGGGCAGCCTAACACTGAAGCTTTCTTT
TRBJ2-1 | TRBV11-2 | TRBD1 | . | CASSTGTGPGAQFF | TGTGCCAGCAGCACCGGGACAGGGCCTGGGGCGCAGTTCTTC
TRBJ2-7 | TRBV7-9 | . | few | CASSPPWGDEQYF | TGTGCCAGCAGCCCCCCATGGGGGGACGAGCAGTACTTC
TRBJ2-1 | TRBV24-1 | TRBD2 | once | CATSGDSGSIEQFF | TGTGCCACCAGTGGTGATAGCGGGAGTATTGAGCAGTTCTTC
TRBJ2-1 | TRBV27 | TRBD2 | . | CASSPGGRYNEQFF | TGTGCCAGCAGTCCGGGGGGGAGATACAATGAGCAGTTCTTC
TRBJ2-7 | TRBV7-9 | . | few | CASSFSPNTYEQYF | TGTGCCAGCAGCTTTTCCCCGAACACCTACGAGCAGTACTTC
TRBJ2-5 | TRBV19 | TRBD2 | . | CASSTSGMSETQYF | TGTGCCAGTTCGACTAGCGGGATGTCGGAGACCCAGTACTTC
TRBJ2-7 | TRBV6-1 | TRBD1 | . | CASSDAGTDSYEQYF | TGTGCCAGCAGTGATGCCGGGACAGACTCCTACGAGCAGTACTTC
TRBJ2-2 | TRBV7-6 | . | once | CASSYDLLGSGTGELFF | TGTGCCAGCAGCTACGACTTATTAGGCTCGGGGACCGGGGAGCTGTTTTTT
TRBJ1-6 | TRBV6-5 | TRBD1 | . | CASSLPGQTYSPLHF | TGTGCCAGCAGCTTACCGGGACAGACCTATTCACCCCTCCACTTT
TRBJ2-7 | TRBV10-2 | . | . | CATSGGPAVDEQYF | TGCGCCACCTCGGGTGGTCCGGCGGTAGACGAGCAGTACTTC
TRBJ2-5 | TRBV18 | . | . | CASSPLQEETQYF | TGTGCCAGCTCACCACTACAGGAAGAGACCCAGTACTTC
TRBJ2-3 | TRBV5-4 | TRBD2 | . | CASSPAGSGATDTQYF | TGTGCCAGCAGCCCGGCAGGTAGCGGGGCCACAGATACGCAGTATTTT
TRBJ1-1 | TRBV2 | TRBD1 | once | CASTARGHYTEAFF | TGTGCCAGCACCGCGAGGGGGCATTACACTGAAGCTTTCTTT
TRBJ2-7 | TRBV6-5 | TRBD2 | . | CASSSIAGLSYEQYF | TGTGCCAGCAGTTCCATAGCGGGACTCTCCTACGAGCAGTACTTC
TRBJ1-1 | TRBV19 | TRBD1 | few | CASSMTGIEAFF | TGTGCCAGTAGCATGACAGGGATTGAAGCTTTCTTT
TRBJ2-1 | TRBV19 | TRBD1 | . | CASSPRDRGGNEQFF | TGTGCCAGTAGTCCTAGGGACAGGGGAGGGAATGAGCAGTTCTTC
TRBJ2-7 | TRBV6-6 | . | . | CASMASESYEQYF | TGTGCCAGCATGGCTAGCGAAAGCTACGAGCAGTACTTC
TRBJ2-1 | TRBV29-1 | . | once | CSVGTYDQNEQFF | TGCAGCGTCGGGACTTACGACCAGAATGAGCAGTTCTTC
TRBJ2-2 | TRBV4-1 | TRBD2 | once | CASSPRLAGGPNTGELFF | TGCGCCAGCAGCCCCCGACTAGCGGGAGGGCCCAACACCGGGGAGCTGTTTTTT
TRBJ2-3 | TRBV9 | TRBD2 | . | CASSALGLAGADTQYF | TGTGCCAGCAGCGCCCTGGGACTAGCGGGGGCAGATACGCAGTATTTT
TRBJ2-4 | TRBV7-2 | . | once | CASSSLTVFSSIQYF | TGTGCCAGCAGCTCCCTCACAGTATTCTCCAGCATTCAGTACTTC
TRBJ2-7 | TRBV3-1/TRBV3-2 | . | few | CASSQAQGRGEQYF | TGTGCCAGCAGCCAAGCCCAGGGAAGGGGCGAGCAGTACTTC
TRBJ2-5 | TRBV7-9 | . | . | CASSNPRQASVLPHRETQYF | TGTGCCAGCAGCAACCCAAGGCAGGCGTCCGTGCTACCCCACCGGGAGACCCAGTACTTC
TRBJ2-7 | TRBV4-1 | . | . | CASSQEVAWASLGEQYF | TGCGCCAGCAGCCAAGAGGTAGCGTGGGCCTCTCTCGGTGAGCAGTACTTC
TRBJ2-7 | TRBV6-6 | . | . | CASMGSGEQYF | TGTGCCAGCATGGGTTCAGGCGAGCAGTACTTC
TRBJ1-1 | TRBV5-1 | TRBD1 | once | CASNDRVDTEAFF | TGCGCCAGCAACGACAGGGTGGACACTGAAGCTTTCTTT
TRBJ1-2 | TRBV29-1 | TRBD1 | few | CSVEGTGGGYGYTF | TGCAGCGTTGAAGGGACAGGGGGCGGCTATGGCTACACCTTC
TRBJ1-1 | TRBV30 | . | once | CAWSTHREAFF | TGTGCCTGGAGTACACACCGTGAAGCTTTCTTT
TRBJ1-6 | TRBV7-3 | TRBD1 | . | CASSLGTANSPLHF | TGTGCCAGCAGCTTAGGGACAGCTAATTCACCCCTCCACTTT
TRBJ2-3 | TRBV4-2 | . | . | CASSQDGGAWEQYF | TGTGCCAGCAGCCAAGATGGCGGGGCGTGGGAGCAGTATTTT
TRBJ2-1 | TRBV5-1 | TRBD2 | . | CASSTGTSGAYNEQFF | TGCGCCAGCAGCACAGGGACTAGCGGCGCCTACAATGAGCAGTTCTTC
TRBJ2-6 | TRBV19 | . | . | CASSNQVAGANVLTF | TGTGCCAGTAGTAACCAGGTCGCTGGGGCCAACGTCCTGACTTTC
TRBJ1-2 | TRBV5-1 | . | . | CASSSNLPYRTANYGYTF | TGCGCCAGCAGCTCTAACCTACCGTACAGGACAGCTAACTATGGCTACACCTTC
TRBJ1-1 | TRBV6-2/TRBV6-3 | . | . | CASSYRRNTEAFF | TGTGCCAGCAGTTACAGGAGGAACACTGAAGCTTTCTTT
TRBJ2-7 | TRBV13 | . | . | CASSSSGRGSYEQYF | TGTGCCAGCTCCTCCTCTGGCAGGGGTTCCTACGAGCAGTACTTC
TRBJ1-5 | TRBV12-5 | . | once | CASGLWGDQPQHF | TGTGCTAGTGGTTTATGGGGAGATCAGCCCCAGCATTTT
TRBJ1-4 | TRBV4-2 | . | . | CASSQEGGAIFATNEKLFF | TGTGCCAGCAGCCAAGAAGGAGGAGCCATTTTTGCAACTAATGAAAAACTGTTTTTT
TRBJ1-1 | TRBV11-3 | . | . | CASSFAGNTEAFF | TGTGCCAGCAGCTTCGCAGGGAACACTGAAGCTTTCTTT
TRBJ2-5 | TRBV27 | TRBD1 | . | CASSSRPGLQGAETQYF | TGTGCCAGCAGTTCCCGCCCGGGGTTACAGGGGGCGGAGACCCAGTACTTC
TRBJ2-2 | TRBV5-1 | . | once | CASSPEEGELFF | TGCGCCAGCAGCCCGGAGGAAGGGGAGCTGTTTTTT
TRBJ2-2 | TRBV10-1 | TRBD1 | . | CASSDRGLANTGELFF | TGCGCCAGCAGTGACAGGGGGCTAGCGAACACCGGGGAGCTGTTTTTT
TRBJ1-1 | TRBV29-1 | . | . | CSVVSGTEAFF | TGCAGCGTTGTCTCAGGGACTGAAGCTTTCTTT
TRBJ2-3 | TRBV7-3 | . | . | CASSLGATDTQYF | TGTGCCAGCAGCTTAGGGGCTACAGATACGCAGTATTTT